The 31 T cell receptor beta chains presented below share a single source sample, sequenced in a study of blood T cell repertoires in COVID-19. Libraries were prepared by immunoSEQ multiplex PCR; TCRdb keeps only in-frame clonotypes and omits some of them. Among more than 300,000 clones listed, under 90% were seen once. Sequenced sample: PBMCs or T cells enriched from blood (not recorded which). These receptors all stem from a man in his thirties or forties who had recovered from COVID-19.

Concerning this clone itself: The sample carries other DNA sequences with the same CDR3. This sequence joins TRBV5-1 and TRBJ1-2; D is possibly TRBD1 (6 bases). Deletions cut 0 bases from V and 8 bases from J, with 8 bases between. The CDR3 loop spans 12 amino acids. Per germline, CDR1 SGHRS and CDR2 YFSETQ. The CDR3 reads CASSLDREGYTF. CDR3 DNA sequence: TGCGCCAGCAGCTTGGACAGGGAGGGCTACACCTTC.

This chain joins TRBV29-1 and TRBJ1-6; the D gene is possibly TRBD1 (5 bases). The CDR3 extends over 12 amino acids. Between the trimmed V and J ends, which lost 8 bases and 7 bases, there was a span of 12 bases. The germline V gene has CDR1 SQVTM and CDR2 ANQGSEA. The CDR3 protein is CSPWGCNSPLHF. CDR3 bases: TGCAGCCCTTGGGGCTGCAATTCACCCCTCCACTTT.

CDR3 DNA sequence: TGTGCCAGTAGACGCGGTGACTCTGGAAACACCATATATTTT. As protein: CASRRGDSGNTIYF. The V gene is TRBV19, the J gene TRBJ1-3; D gene ambiguous. In germline, CDR1 is LNHDA, CDR2 SQIVND (reference sequence). V was clipped by 6 bases and J by 0 bases, with 9 bases between them. This CDR3 is built from 14 residues.

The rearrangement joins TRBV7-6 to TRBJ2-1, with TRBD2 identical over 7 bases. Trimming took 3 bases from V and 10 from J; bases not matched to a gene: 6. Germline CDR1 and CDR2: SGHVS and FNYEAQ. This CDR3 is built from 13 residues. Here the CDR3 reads CASSFGGSGEQFF. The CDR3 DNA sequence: TGTGCCAGCAGCTTCGGCGGGAGTGGGGAGCAGTTCTTC.

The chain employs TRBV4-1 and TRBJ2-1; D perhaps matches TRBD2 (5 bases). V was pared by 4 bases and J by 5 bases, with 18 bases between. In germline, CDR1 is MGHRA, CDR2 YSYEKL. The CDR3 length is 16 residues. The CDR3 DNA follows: TGCGCCAGCAGCCCGCGGGCCTCGGCGGCAAACAATGAGCAGTTCTTC. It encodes CASSPRASAANNEQFF.

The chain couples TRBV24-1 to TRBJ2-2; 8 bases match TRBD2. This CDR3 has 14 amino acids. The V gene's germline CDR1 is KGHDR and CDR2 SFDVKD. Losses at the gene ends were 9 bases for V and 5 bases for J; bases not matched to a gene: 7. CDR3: CATSSSGWTGELFF. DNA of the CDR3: TGTGCCACCTCCTCTAGCGGGTGGACCGGGGAGCTGTTTTTT.

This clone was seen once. The CDR3 bases are TGTGCCAGCAGCTTAGCCTGGACAGGGCACACTGAAGCTTTCTTT. Translating it yields CASSLAWTGHTEAFF. The rearrangement links TRBV7-8 to TRBJ1-1, with TRBD1 identical over 8 bases. Germline CDR1 SGHVS, CDR2 FQNEAQ. The CDR3 is made up of 15 amino acids. V shed 0 bases, J shed 3 bases, and the junction held 3 bases outside the gene matches. Together with reference TRBV7-8 and TRBJ1-1, the CDR3 gives the full variable domain: GAGVSQSPRYKVAKRGQDVALRCDPISGHVSLFWYQQALGQGPEFLTYFQNEAQLDKSGLPSDRFFAERPEGSVSTLKIQRTQQEDSAVYLCASSLAWTGHTEAFFGQGTRLTVV.

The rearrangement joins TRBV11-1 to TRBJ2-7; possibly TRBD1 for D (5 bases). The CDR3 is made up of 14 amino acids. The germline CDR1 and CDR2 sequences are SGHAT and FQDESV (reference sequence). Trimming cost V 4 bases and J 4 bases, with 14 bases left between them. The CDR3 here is CASSWGPVSYEQYF. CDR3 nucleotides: TGTGCCAGCAGCTGGGGCCCGGTGTCGTACGAGCAGTACTTC.

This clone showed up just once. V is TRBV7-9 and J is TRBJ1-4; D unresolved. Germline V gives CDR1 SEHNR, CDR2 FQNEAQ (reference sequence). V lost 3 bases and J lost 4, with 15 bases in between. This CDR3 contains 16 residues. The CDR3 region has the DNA TGTGCCAGCAGCTTTGAGGGCGCGGGTCATAATGAAAAACTGTTTTTT. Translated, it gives CASSFEGAGHNEKLFF. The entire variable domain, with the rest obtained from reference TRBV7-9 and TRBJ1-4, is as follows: DTGVSQNPRHKITKRGQNVTFRCDPISEHNRLYWYRQTLGQGPEFLTYFQNEAQLEKSRLLSDRFSAERPKGSFSTLEIQRTEQGDSAMYLCASSFEGAGHNEKLFFGSGTQLSVL.

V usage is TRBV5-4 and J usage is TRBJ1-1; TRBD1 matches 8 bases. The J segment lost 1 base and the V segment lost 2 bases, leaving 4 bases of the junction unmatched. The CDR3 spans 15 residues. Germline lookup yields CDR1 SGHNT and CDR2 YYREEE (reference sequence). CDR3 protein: CASSFITGGNTEAFF. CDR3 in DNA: TGTGCCAGCAGCTTCATTACAGGGGGGAACACTGAAGCTTTCTTT.

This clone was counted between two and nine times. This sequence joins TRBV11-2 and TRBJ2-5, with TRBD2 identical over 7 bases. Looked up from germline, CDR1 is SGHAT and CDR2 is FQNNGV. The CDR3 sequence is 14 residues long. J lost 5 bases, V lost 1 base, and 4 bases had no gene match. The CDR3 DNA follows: TGTGCCAGCAGCTTAGCGGGAGGAGTGGAGACCCAGTACTTC. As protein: CASSLAGGVETQYF.

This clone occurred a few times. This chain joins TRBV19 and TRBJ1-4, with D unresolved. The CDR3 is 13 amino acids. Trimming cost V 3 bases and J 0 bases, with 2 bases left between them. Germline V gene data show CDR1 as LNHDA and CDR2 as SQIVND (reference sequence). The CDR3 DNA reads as TGTGCCAGTAGTATCACAACTAATGAAAAACTGTTTTTT. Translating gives CASSITTNEKLFF.

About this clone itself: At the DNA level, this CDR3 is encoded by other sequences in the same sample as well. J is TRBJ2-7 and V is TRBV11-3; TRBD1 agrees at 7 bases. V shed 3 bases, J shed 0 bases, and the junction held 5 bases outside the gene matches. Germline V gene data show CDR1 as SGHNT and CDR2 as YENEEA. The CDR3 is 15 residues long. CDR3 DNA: TGTGCCAGCAGCTTCCGGGACAGCAGCTCCTACGAGCAGTACTTC. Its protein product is CASSFRDSSSYEQYF.

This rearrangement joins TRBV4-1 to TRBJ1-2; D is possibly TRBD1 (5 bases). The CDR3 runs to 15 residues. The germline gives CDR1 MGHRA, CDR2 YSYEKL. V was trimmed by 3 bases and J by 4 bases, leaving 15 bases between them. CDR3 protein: CASSQDETAFYGYTF. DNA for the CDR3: TGCGCCAGCAGCCAGGATGAGACAGCTTTCTATGGCTACACCTTC.

DNA for the CDR3: TGTGCCAGCAGCCAAGAAAGTGGAGCGAACACTGAAGCTTTCTTT. Its translation: CASSQESGANTEAFF. This chain joins TRBV4-2 and TRBJ1-1; D is uncertain. The CDR3 has 15 amino acids. Between the trimmed V and J ends, which lost 0 bases and 1 base, there was a span of 9 bases. Germline V gene data show CDR1 as LGHNA and CDR2 as YNFKEQ.

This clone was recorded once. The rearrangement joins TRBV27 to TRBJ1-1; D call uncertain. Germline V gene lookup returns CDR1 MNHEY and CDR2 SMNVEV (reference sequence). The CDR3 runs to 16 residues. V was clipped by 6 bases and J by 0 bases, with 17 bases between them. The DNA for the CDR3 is TGTGCCAGCAGCCTATGGGCAGATACAATGAACACTGAAGCTTTCTTT. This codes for CASSLWADTMNTEAFF.

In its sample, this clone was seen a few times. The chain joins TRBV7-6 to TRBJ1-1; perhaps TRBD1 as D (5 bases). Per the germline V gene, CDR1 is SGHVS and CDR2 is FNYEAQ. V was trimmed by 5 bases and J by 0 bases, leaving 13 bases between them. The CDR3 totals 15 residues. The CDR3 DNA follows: TGTGCCAGCAGCCACCGTGGAGGGGTGAACACTGAAGCTTTCTTT. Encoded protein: CASSHRGGVNTEAFF.

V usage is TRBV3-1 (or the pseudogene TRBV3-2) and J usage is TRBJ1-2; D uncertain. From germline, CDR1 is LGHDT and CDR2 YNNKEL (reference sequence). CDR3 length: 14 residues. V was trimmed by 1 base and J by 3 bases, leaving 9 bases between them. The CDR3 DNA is TGTGCCAGCAGCCAAGTTCACGGAGACTATGGCTACACCTTC. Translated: CASSQVHGDYGYTF.

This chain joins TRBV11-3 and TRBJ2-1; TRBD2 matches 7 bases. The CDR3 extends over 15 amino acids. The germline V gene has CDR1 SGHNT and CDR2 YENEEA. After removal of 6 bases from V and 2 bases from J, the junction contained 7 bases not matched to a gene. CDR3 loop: CASRAAGLPYNEQFF. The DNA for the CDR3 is TGTGCCAGCAGGGCAGCGGGACTCCCCTACAATGAGCAGTTCTTC.

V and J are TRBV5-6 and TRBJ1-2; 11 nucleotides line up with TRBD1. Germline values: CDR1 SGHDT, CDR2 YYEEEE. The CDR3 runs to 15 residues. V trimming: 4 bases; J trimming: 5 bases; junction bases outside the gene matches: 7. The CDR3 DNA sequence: TGTGCCAGCAGCAAAGGGACAGGGGGTGCGTATGGCTACACCTTC. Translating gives CASSKGTGGAYGYTF.

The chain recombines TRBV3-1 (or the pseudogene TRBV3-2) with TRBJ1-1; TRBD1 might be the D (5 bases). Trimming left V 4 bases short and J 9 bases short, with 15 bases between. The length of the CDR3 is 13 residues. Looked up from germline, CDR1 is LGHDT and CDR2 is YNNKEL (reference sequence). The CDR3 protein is CASSLVGAPQAFF. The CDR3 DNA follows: TGTGCCAGCAGCCTAGTTGGGGCGCCTCAAGCTTTCTTT.

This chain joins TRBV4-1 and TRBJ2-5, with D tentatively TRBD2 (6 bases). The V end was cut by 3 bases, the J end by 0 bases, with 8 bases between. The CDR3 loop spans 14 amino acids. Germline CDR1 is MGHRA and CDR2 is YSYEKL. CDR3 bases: TGCGCCAGCAGCCAGGGCGGGAACCAAGAGACCCAGTACTTC. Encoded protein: CASSQGGNQETQYF.

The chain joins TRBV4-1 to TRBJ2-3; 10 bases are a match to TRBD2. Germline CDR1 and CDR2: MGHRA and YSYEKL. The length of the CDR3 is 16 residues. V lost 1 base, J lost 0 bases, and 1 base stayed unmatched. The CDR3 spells CASSQVAGGSTDTQYF. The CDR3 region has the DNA TGCGCCAGCAGCCAAGTAGCGGGGGGTAGCACAGATACGCAGTATTTT.

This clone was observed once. The CDR3 loop reads CATRGGDTSYNEQFF. The CDR3 region has the DNA TGTGCCACCAGGGGGGGGGACACCTCCTACAATGAGCAGTTCTTC. This sequence joins TRBV24-1 and TRBJ2-1, with D maybe TRBD2 (7 bases). From germline, CDR1 is KGHDR and CDR2 SFDVKD. This CDR3 contains 15 residues. V shed 7 bases and J shed 0 bases, with 12 bases lying between them.

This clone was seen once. Here the CDR3 reads CASSLGQGAYNEQFF. In DNA, the CDR3 is TGTGCCAGCAGCTTGGGACAGGGGGCCTACAATGAGCAGTTCTTC. The rearrangement uses TRBV11-3 and TRBJ2-1; 11 nucleotides agree with TRBD1. V lost 3 bases to trimming and J lost 2 bases; unmatched junction nucleotides: 0. CDR1 and CDR2 (germline): SGHNT, YENEEA. The CDR3 consists of 15 residues.

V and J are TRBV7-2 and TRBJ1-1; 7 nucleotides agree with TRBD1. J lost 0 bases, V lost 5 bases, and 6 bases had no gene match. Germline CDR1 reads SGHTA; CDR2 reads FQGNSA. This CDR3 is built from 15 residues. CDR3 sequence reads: CASSLQGRMNTEAFF. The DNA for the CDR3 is TGTGCCAGCAGCCTACAGGGGCGCATGAACACTGAAGCTTTCTTT.

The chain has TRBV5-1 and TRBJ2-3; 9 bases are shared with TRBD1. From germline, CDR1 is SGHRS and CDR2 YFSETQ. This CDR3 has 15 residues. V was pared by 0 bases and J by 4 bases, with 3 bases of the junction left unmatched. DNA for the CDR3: TGCGCCAGCAGCTTGGGACAGGGGGAGGCAGATACGCAGTATTTT. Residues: CASSLGQGEADTQYF.

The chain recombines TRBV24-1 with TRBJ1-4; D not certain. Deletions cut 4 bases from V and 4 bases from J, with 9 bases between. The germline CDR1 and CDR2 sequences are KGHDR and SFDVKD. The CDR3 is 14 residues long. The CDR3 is CATSEGGVNEKLFF. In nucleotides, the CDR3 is TGTGCCACCAGTGAAGGAGGAGTTAATGAAAAACTGTTTTTT.

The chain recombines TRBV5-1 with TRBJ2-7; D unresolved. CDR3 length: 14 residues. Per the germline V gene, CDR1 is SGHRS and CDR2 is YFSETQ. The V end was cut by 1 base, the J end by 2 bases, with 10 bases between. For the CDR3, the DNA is TGCGCCAGCAGCTTGACGAGCCCGACCTACGAGCAGTACTTC. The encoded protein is CASSLTSPTYEQYF.

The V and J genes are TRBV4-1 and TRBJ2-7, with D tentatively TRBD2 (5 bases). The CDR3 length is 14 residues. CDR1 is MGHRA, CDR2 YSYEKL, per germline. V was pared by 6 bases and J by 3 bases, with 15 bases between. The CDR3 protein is CASSHPGSNYEQYF. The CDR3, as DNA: TGCGCCAGCAGTCACCCGGGATCCAACTACGAGCAGTACTTC.

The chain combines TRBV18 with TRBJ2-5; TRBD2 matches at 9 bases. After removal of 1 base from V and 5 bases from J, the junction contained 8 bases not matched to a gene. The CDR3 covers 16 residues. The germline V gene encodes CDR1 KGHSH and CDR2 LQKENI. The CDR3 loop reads CASSPRPSGTGETQYF. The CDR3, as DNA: TGTGCCAGCTCACCACGTCCTAGCGGGACGGGGGAGACCCAGTACTTC.